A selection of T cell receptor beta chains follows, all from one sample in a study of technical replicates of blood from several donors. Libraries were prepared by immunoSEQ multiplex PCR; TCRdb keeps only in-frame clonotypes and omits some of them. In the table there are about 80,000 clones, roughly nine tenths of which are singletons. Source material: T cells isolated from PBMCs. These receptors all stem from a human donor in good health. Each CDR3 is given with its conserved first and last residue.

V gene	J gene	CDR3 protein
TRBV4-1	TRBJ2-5	CASSQGQGRWETQYF
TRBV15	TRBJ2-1	CATSREAGSSYNEQFF
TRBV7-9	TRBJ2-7	CASSLTGGGYEQYF
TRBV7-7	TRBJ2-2	CASSLSSVSTGELFF
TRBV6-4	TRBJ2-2	CASSDSTGTSHGELFF
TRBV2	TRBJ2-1	CASSGAGPAPYNEQFF
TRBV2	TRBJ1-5	CASRRTGGQPQHF
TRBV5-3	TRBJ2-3	CARTKQGPTDTQYF
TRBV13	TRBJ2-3	CASSRGTDTQYF
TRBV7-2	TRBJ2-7	CASSFPRYSYEQYF
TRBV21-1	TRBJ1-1	CASSTSRQVIRGTEAFF
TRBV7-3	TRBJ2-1	CASGGSYNEQFF
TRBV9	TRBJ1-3	CASSYKPDRVGNTIYF
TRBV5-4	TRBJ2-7	CASSLELASSYEQYF
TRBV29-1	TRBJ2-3	CSVEGQGYTDTQYF
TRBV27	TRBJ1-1	CASSFDTRGRNTEAFF
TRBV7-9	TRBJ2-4	CASSIRTSGRGGENIQYF